This T cell receptor (beta chain) was captured in a study of regulatory T cells in long-lasting Graves disease (dated by TCRdb to 2020 to 2022). About the full investigation: Antithyroid drugs had been taken for less than 3 months by newly diagnosed Graves' disease patients. The study was registered as a clinical trial and conducted in China. Peripheral blood TCR sequencing and RNA sequencing compared persistent Graves' disease patients with newly diagnosed Graves' disease patients. A total of around 35 samples underwent TCR sequencing, from about 13 patients with persistent Graves' disease and 20 patients with newly diagnosed Graves' disease. The paper as a whole reports these results and caveats: Compared with newly diagnosed patients, persistent Graves' disease patients had lower TCR Shannon entropy and fewer highly expanded clones, which suggests clonal expansion. Only peripheral blood was studied, because thyroid tissue, the primary lesion, was inaccessible. Only the TCR beta chain was sequenced and analyzed. A larger number of public clonotypes was shared among persistent patients (under 3,000) than among newly diagnosed patients (around 870). The authors noted that the small sample size was a limitation that may lower accuracy. Persistent disease showed preferential use of TRBV28, TRBJ1-2 and TRBJ2-5, whereas newly diagnosed disease favored TRBV20-1 and TRBJ2-1.

The time point label for this specimen denotes: newly diagnosed GD, antithyroid drugs for less than 3 months. For both TCR sequencing and RNA sequencing, RNA was extracted from PBMCs using TRIzol. Graves' disease was diagnosed according to American Thyroid Association guidelines. Recruitment of patients was carried out at an endocrinology department in Xi'an, China. From each patient, about 9 milliliters of peripheral blood was collected into an EDTA anticoagulant tube. PBMCs were isolated by Ficoll Paque Plus density gradient separation without further T cell sorting. RNA quality was checked with an Agilent 2100 Bioanalyzer and agarose gel, and concentration with a NanoDrop 2000. Reading the germline V gene (reference sequence) gives CDR1 SEHNR and CDR2 FQNEAQ. There are 14 amino acids in the CDR3, from cysteine to phenylalanine inclusive. The kept DNA is CDR3 alone, 42 bases in frame from the first base.

Library preparation employed multiplex PCR. Sequencing took place on an Illumina HiSeq 4000. TCR beta libraries were built with iRepertoire HTBI primers and Arm-PCR amplification of CDR3 regions. Before sequencing, the PCR products underwent gel purification. For the original study's pipeline: A total of 62 TRBV and more than twelve TRBJ segments were identified across samples and were used for gene usage analysis of CDR3 amino acid clonotypes. Filtered high-quality paired reads were merged into contigs using COPE and FqMerger. BLAST was used to align contigs to IMGT TRBV, TRBD and TRBJ reference genes, with CDR3 defined following IMGT. Any clonotype with a frequency above 0.1% was classified as a highly expanded clone. Shannon entropy served as the measure of repertoire diversity, while the Gini coefficient captured V-J evenness. A clonotype was considered public if more than one individual shared it. Clones were called with MiXCR by TCRdb after fastp trimmed the public reads at Q25, and only in-frame beta chains were retained. All rows with the same CDR3 protein become a single entry with the most common DNA and genes. TCRdb, rather than the study authors, made the V and J calls. Within this sample are roughly 530,000 distinct CDR3 sequences, with roughly 15% of them counted one time only. Around a quarter of the sample belongs to the ten largest clones.

This clonotype has only a few counts. Its cognate antigen has yet to be identified. One base away there is no much larger clone; base qualities are not given. This same sample was also taken into another study, of T cells in Graves' hyperthyroidism and ophthalmopathy. The second publication reports: Stable Graves' hyperthyroidism was defined as the absence of progression to ophthalmopathy over 18 months of follow-up. The hyperthyroidism patients were between 18 and 65 years old and newly diagnosed, with a disease duration of less than 2 months. Any patient with an uncontrolled infection, another autoimmune disease, pregnancy or lactation was excluded. Diagnoses were established on the basis of clinical symptoms, serum thyroxine and TRAb, thyroid ultrasound, and orbital computed tomography. For the first round of RT-PCR on the TCR CDR3, the HTBI primer set was used together with the Qiagen OneStep RT-PCR kit. Most expanded thyroid clonotypes (frequency above 0.001) were also detected in blood, suggesting blood repertoires may reflect thyroid immune responses. A 13 V-J signature model separated ophthalmopathy from stable hyperthyroidism, with roughly 88% sensitivity and 81.08% specificity in cross-validation and 80%/75% in testing. In validation, the model predicted progression to ophthalmopathy with around 71% sensitivity and roughly 72% specificity, a median of roughly seven months before onset. To identify TCR V-J signatures that set the groups apart, the researchers used a discovery cohort of 90 to 100 patients, made up of roughly 45 with Graves' ophthalmopathy and 55 to 65 with stable Graves' hyperthyroidism. Whether ophthalmopathy could be predicted prospectively was tested in an independent validation cohort made up of 18 hyperthyroidism patients plus 17 patients who later progressed to ophthalmopathy. The approximately 98 discovery patients were randomly divided into training and test sets at a 7:3 ratio. Thyroid tissue and blood T-cell repertoires from several Graves' hyperthyroidism patients were also compared in the study. After blood sampling, hyperthyroidism patients were treated with methimazole at a starting dose of 30 mg daily, and ophthalmopathy patients were treated with high-dose intravenous methylprednisolone. Libraries were constructed in a second round of multiplex PCR, after which size selection and purification were performed. Paired-end sequencing of the libraries was performed with 100 bp reads on an Illumina HiSeq2000. Raw data were processed with SOAPnuke, discarding reads with adapters, uncalled bases, mean Phred below 15, or no exact constant-primer or identifier match. High-quality paired reads were merged with COPE v1.2.5, and unique nucleotide sequences were defined as clonotypes. MiTCR v1.1 was used to align clonotypes to the IMGT TRBV, TRBD and TRBJ reference segments. The analysis was restricted to V-J combinations with a frequency above 0.0001, which together covered 99.2% of the repertoires. A TCS score was defined as the ratio between F50 (clonal expansion) and ExV (chaos), using BLOSUM62-based TCRdist between CDR3 peptides within each V-J. Welch's t-statistics and random forest reduced around 510 V-J features to 13, which were used in a naive Bayes classifier (R e1071). Sample size was not statistically predetermined, and blinding of investigators to group allocation was not performed. The paper reports TCR Vbeta CDR3 sequencing of approximately 130 peripheral blood samples: 40 or so ophthalmopathy, roughly 80 hyperthyroidism and around 17 progressor patients.

Sequenced here: peripheral blood mononuclear cells (PBMCs), sampled at new diagnosis, from a patient treated with antithyroid drugs. The chain links TRBV7-9 with TRBJ2-3, and possibly TRBD2, on 7 matching bases. The TCR sequence derives from a woman aged 40 to 65 with Graves disease. Donor details come from another sample of the same person, matched by shared clones. At the DNA level, the sequence is TGTGTAGGGGGGGCTCTTAAGCTCACAGATACGCAGTATTTT. Translated, it reads CVGGALKLTDTQYF.